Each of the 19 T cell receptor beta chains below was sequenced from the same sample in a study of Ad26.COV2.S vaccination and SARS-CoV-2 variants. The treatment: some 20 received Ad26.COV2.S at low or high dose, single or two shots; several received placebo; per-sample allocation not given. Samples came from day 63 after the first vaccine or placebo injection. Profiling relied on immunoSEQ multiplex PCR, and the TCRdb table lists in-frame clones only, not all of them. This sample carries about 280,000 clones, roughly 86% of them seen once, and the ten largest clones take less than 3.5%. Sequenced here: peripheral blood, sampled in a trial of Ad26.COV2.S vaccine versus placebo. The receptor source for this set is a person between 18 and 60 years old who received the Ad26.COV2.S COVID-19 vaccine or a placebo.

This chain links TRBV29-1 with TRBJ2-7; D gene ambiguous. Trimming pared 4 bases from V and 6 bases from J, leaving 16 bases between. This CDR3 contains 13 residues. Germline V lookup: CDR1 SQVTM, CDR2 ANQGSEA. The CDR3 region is CSVAGKGAFEQYF. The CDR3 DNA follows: TGCAGCGTTGCAGGCAAAGGCGCCTTCGAGCAGTACTTC.

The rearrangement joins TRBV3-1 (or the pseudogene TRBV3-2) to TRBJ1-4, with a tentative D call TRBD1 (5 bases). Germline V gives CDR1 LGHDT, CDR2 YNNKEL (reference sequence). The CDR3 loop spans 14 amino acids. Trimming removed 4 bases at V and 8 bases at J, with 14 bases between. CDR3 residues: CASSLQGVREKLFF. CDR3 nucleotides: TGTGCCAGCAGCCTGCAGGGTGTTCGGGAAAAACTGTTTTTT.

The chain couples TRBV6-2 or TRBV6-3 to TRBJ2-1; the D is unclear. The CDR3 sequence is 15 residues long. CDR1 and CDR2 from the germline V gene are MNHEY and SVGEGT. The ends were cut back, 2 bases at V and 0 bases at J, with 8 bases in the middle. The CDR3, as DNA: TGTGCCAGCAGTTACCAGAGGAGCTCCTACAATGAGCAGTTCTTC. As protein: CASSYQRSSYNEQFF.

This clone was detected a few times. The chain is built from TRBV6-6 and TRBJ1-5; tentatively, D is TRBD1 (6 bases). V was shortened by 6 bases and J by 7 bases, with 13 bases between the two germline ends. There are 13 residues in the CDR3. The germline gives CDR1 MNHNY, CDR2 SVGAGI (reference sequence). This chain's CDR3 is CASRYLDSQPQHF. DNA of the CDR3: TGTGCCAGCAGGTACCTGGACAGCCAGCCCCAGCATTTT.

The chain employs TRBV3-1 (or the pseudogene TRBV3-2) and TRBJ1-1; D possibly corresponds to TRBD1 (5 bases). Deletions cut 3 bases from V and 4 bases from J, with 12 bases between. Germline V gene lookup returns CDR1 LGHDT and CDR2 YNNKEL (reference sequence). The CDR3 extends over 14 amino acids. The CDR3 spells CASSQTQGTTEAFF. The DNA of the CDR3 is TGTGCCAGCAGCCAGACCCAAGGGACCACTGAAGCTTTCTTT.

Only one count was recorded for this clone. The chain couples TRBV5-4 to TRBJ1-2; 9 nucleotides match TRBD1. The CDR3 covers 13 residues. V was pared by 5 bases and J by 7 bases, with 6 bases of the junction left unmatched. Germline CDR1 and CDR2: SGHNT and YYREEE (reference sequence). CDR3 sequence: CASSDRGDVGYTF. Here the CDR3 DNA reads TGTGCCAGCAGTGACAGGGGGGACGTTGGCTACACCTTC. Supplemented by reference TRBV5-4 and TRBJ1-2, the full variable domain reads ETGVTQSPTHLIKTRGQQVTLRCSSQSGHNTVSWYQQALGQGPQFIFQYYREEENGRGNFPPRFSGLQFPNYSSELNVNALELDDSALYLCASSDRGDVGYTFGSGTRLTVV.

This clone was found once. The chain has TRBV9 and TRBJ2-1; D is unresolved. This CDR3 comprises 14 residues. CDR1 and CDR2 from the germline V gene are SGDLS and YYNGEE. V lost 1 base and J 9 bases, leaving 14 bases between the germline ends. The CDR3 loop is CASSVRLSLGEQFF. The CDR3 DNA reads TGTGCCAGCAGCGTAAGACTCTCTCTCGGTGAGCAGTTCTTC.

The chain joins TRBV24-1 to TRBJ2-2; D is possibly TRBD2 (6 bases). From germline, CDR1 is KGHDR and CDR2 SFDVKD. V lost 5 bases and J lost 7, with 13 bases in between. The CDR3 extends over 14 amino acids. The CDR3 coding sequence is TGTGCCACCAGTGGAAGCGGGCGGAACGGGGAGCTGTTTTTT. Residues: CATSGSGRNGELFF.

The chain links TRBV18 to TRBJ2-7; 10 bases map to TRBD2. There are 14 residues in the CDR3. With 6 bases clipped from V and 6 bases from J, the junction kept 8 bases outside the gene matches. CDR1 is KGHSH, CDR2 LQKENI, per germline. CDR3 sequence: CASSEREGRGEQYF. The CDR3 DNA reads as TGTGCCAGCTCCGAGCGGGAGGGCCGGGGCGAGCAGTACTTC.

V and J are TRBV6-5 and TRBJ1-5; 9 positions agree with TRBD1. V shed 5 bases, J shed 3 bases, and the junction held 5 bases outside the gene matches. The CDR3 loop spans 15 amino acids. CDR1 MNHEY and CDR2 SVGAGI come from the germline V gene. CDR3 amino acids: CASSPGTGNNQPQHF. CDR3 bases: TGTGCCAGCAGTCCCGGGACAGGGAACAATCAGCCCCAGCATTTT.

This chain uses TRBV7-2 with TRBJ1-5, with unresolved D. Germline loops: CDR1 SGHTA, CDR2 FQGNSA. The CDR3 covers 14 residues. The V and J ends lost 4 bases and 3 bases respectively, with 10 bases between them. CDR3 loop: CASSSVNVNQPQHF. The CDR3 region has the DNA TGTGCCAGCAGCTCCGTCAATGTCAATCAGCCCCAGCATTTT.

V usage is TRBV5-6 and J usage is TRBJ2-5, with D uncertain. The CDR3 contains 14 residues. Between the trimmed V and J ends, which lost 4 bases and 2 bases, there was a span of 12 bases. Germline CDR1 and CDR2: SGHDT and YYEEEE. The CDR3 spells CASSPDQRQETQYF. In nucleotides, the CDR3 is TGTGCCAGCAGCCCGGACCAGCGACAAGAGACCCAGTACTTC. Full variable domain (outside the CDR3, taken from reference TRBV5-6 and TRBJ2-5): DAGVTQSPTHLIKTRGQQVTLRCSPKSGHDTVSWYQQALGQGPQFIFQYYEEEERQRGNFPDRFSGHQFPNYSSELNVNALLLGDSALYLCASSPDQRQETQYFGPGTRLLVL.

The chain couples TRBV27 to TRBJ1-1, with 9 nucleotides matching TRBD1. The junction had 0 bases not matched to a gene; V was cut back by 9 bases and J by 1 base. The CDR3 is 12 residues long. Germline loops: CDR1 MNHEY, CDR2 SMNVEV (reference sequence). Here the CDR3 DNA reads TGTGCCAGGGGACAGGGGAACACTGAAGCTTTCTTT. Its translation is CARGQGNTEAFF.

The CDR3 reads CAANRRTDNEKLFF. CDR3 nucleotide sequence: TGTGCCGCCAATAGACGGACAGACAATGAAAAACTGTTTTTT. The gene calls are TRBV2 and TRBJ1-4; possibly TRBD1 for D (6 bases). The germline V and J ends were trimmed by 11 bases and 5 bases, with 18 bases remaining between them. This CDR3 spans 14 amino acids. Germline V gene sequence: CDR1 SNHLY, CDR2 FYNNEI.

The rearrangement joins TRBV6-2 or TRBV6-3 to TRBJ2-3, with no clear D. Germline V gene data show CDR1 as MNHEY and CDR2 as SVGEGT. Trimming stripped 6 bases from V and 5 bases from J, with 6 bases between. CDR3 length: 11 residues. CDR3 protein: CASSPRDTQYF. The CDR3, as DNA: TGTGCCAGCAGCCCCAGAGATACGCAGTATTTT.

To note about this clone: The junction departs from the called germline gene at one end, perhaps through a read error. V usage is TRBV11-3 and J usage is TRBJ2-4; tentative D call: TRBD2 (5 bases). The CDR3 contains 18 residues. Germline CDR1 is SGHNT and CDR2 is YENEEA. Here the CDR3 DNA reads TGTGCCAGCAACTTAAAATCTCAGGAGGCCGAGACCAAAAACATTCAGTACTTC. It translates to CASNLKSQEAETKNIQYF. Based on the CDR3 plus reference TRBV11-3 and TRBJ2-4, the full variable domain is EAGVVQSPRYKIIEKKQPVAFWCNPISGHNTLYWYLQNLGQGPELLIRYENEEAVDDSQLPKDRFSAERLKGVDSTLKIQPAELGDSAVYLCASNLKSQEAETKNIQYFGAGTRLSVL.

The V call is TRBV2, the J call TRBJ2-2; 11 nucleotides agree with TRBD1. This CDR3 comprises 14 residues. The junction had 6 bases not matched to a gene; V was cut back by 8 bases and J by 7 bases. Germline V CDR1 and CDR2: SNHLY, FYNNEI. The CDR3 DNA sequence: TGTGCCAGCGGCCGGGACAGGGGGTTCGGGGAGCTGTTTTTT. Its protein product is CASGRDRGFGELFF.

The CDR3 here is CASSGDNPTQYF. CDR3 DNA sequence: TGTGCCAGCAGTGGAGATAACCCAACGCAGTATTTT. The chain combines TRBV25-1 with TRBJ2-3, with D hard to call. Trimming left V 4 bases short and J 9 bases short, with 11 bases between. This CDR3 region has 12 residues. Germline assignment: CDR1 MGHDK and CDR2 SYGVNS.

Here the CDR3 DNA reads TGTGCCAGCAGCACGCAGGGGGACACCGGGGAGCTGTTTTTT. Amino acid sequence: CASSTQGDTGELFF. This chain connects TRBV9 to TRBJ2-2; 7 nucleotides match TRBD1. Per the germline V gene, CDR1 is SGDLS and CDR2 is YYNGEE. This CDR3 region has 14 residues. V lost 4 bases and J lost 3; bases outside the gene matches: 3. Looking up the rest from reference TRBV9 and TRBJ2-2 gives the full variable domain: DSGVTQTPKHLITATGQRVTLRCSPRSGDLSVYWYQQSLDQGLQFLIQYYNGEERAKGNILERFSAQQFPDLHSELNLSSLELGDSALYFCASSTQGDTGELFFGEGSRLTVL.